The 15 T cell receptor beta chains listed next were all sequenced from one sample in a study of blood T cells in healthy people across ages (dated by TCRdb to the mid-2010s). The library was produced with 5' RACE. The instrument given in TCRdb is Illumina HiSeq 2500. The second PCR ran for roughly 6 to 11 cycles and used a J-beta primer mix along with a sample-barcoded 5' primer. Using fastp at Q25 and MiXCR, TCRdb reprocessed the public reads and kept productive beta chains. Under each unique CDR3 protein, matching rows form one entry showing the most common genes and DNA. For this sample there are around 1,500,000 distinct CDR3 sequences; roughly 27% appear just once. Clones ranked in the top ten supply roughly 8% of the sample. The material sequenced was blood. The receptors derive from a woman aged 30 to 39 in good health.

This clonotype was detected a few times. CDR3 in DNA: TGCAGCGTTGACTGGGAGAACACTGAAGCTTTCTTT. It codes for CSVDWENTEAFF. The rearrangement links TRBV29-1 to TRBJ1-1; D is uncertain. Germline-derived CDR1 and CDR2 are SQVTM and ANQGSEA. This CDR3 contains 12 residues. Trimming took 3 bases from V and 1 from J, leaving 6 bases between them. Drawing the rest from reference TRBV29-1 and TRBJ1-1, the complete variable domain is SAVISQKPSRDICQRGTSLTIQCQVDSQVTMMFWYRQQPGQSLTLIATANQGSEATYESGFVIDKFPISRPNLTFSTLTVSNMSPEDSSIYLCSVDWENTEAFFGQGTRLTVV.

The V gene is TRBV30, the J gene TRBJ2-4, with 8 bases that match TRBD1. The assigned J gene may be wrong: the sequence end matches TRBJ2-7 better. The germline CDR1 and CDR2 sequences are GTSNPN and SVGIG (reference sequence). The CDR3 has 13 residues. In DNA, the CDR3 is TGTGCCTGGAGAGACAGGGGATCCTACGAGCAGTACTTC. As protein: CAWRDRGSYEQYF.

The V call is TRBV12-3 or TRBV12-4, the J call TRBJ1-6, with D tentatively TRBD1 (5 bases). Deletions cut 10 bases from V and 10 bases from J, with 20 bases between. This CDR3 has 14 amino acids. The CDR3 DNA reads as TGTGCCAACAGGACTCTGACAGATAGATCACCCCTCCACTTT. Its translation is CANRTLTDRSPLHF.

The sample holds a few counts of this clonotype. The chain links TRBV20-1 to TRBJ2-1; D is unresolved. The V end lost 7 bases, the J end lost 8 bases, and 15 bases lay between the germline ends. The CDR3 contains 12 residues. Germline CDR1 reads DFQATT; CDR2 reads SNEGSKA (reference sequence). The CDR3 sequence is CSDEALGDEQFF. In nucleotides, the CDR3 is TGCAGTGATGAAGCGCTTGGGGATGAGCAGTTCTTC.

This clonotype has at least ten counts. The chain is built from TRBV7-2 and TRBJ2-7, with D tentatively TRBD2 (5 bases). The CDR3 runs to 15 residues. Germline CDR1 and CDR2: SGHTA and FQGNSA. V lost 5 bases, J lost 4 bases, and 18 bases lay in between. The CDR3 spells CASSNQASIPYEQYF. In DNA, the CDR3 is TGTGCCAGCAGCAACCAGGCTAGCATTCCGTACGAGCAGTACTTC.

This clonotype was detected ten times or more. V usage is TRBV5-6 and J usage is TRBJ2-1; 10 positions match TRBD1. Germline V gene lookup returns CDR1 SGHDT and CDR2 YYEEEE. The junction had 5 bases not matched to a gene; V was cut back by 4 bases and J by 4 bases. The CDR3 length is 15 residues. CDR3 DNA: TGTGCCAGCAGCATAGGGACAGGGGCTTACAATGAGCAGTTCTTC. Translated: CASSIGTGAYNEQFF.

A few counts support this clonotype. This rearrangement joins TRBV7-9 to TRBJ1-1; weak D call: TRBD1 (6 bases). Germline V gene lookup returns CDR1 SEHNR and CDR2 FQNEAQ (reference sequence). The V and J ends lost 6 bases and 4 bases respectively, with 24 bases between them. The CDR3 is made up of 17 amino acids. The CDR3 DNA is TGTGCCAGCAGTCCATCCCCTGCGGGGGCGGGGGCCACTGAAGCTTTCTTT. This translates into CASSPSPAGAGATEAFF.

V gene TRBV29-1 combines with J gene TRBJ2-1; tentatively, D is TRBD1 or TRBD2 (5 bases each). The CDR3 contains 13 residues. Germline CDR1 reads SQVTM; CDR2 reads ANQGSEA. The CDR3 sequence is CGARDLSSNEQFF. In DNA, the CDR3 is TGCGGCGCCCGGGACCTCTCTTCCAATGAGCAGTTCTTC.

As to this clonotype: Possible read error: a much larger clone is one base away. V and J are TRBV6-2 or TRBV6-3 and TRBJ2-7; possible D gene TRBD1, 6 bases. Trimming stripped 1 base from V and 5 bases from J, with 9 bases between. The length of the CDR3 is 13 residues. Germline CDR1 MNHEY, CDR2 SVGEGT. The CDR3 DNA follows: TGTGCCAGCAGTTACTTGGGGGCTAACGAGCAGTACTTC. Translation: CASSYLGANEQYF.

The V and J genes are TRBV20-1 and TRBJ1-1; D perhaps matches TRBD1 (6 bases). The CDR3 has 12 amino acids. The ends were cut back, 1 base at V and 11 bases at J, with 14 bases in the middle. Germline values: CDR1 DFQATT, CDR2 SNEGSKA (reference sequence). The CDR3 loop reads CSARGGGGGAFF. The CDR3 DNA is TGCAGTGCTAGAGGTGGGGGCGGAGGGGCTTTCTTT.

The count of this clonotype is one. This may be a read error, as it is one base from a much larger clone. The chain is built from TRBV6-5 and TRBJ2-7, with 8 bases matching TRBD2. The CDR3 has 14 amino acids. Germline values: CDR1 MNHEY, CDR2 SVGAGI. After removal of 6 bases from V and 0 bases from J, the junction contained 4 bases not matched to a gene. CDR3 bases: TGTGCCAGCAGAGCGGGACTAGGCTCCTACGAGCAGTACTTC. Its protein product is CASRAGLGSYEQYF.

This clonotype was counted only a few times. The chain couples TRBV29-1 to TRBJ2-2; possibly TRBD1 for D (6 bases). Germline CDR1 reads SQVTM; CDR2 reads ANQGSEA. This CDR3 contains 14 residues. Trimming left V 7 bases short and J 4 bases short, with 16 bases between. The CDR3 sequence: CSATGLVGTGELFF. The CDR3 coding sequence is TGCAGCGCGACAGGCTTGGTTGGCACCGGGGAGCTGTTTTTT.

The rearrangement uses TRBV6-6 and TRBJ1-5; unclear D gene. The CDR3 covers 16 residues. V was shortened by 2 bases and J by 2 bases, with 13 bases between the two germline ends. The germline V gene has CDR1 MNHNY and CDR2 SVGAGI (reference sequence). The CDR3 reads CASSYGGVLGNQPQHF. The CDR3 DNA reads as TGTGCCAGCAGTTACGGCGGGGTCCTTGGCAATCAGCCCCAGCATTTT.

V usage is TRBV14 and J usage is TRBJ2-1; 12 bases line up with TRBD2. Germline V gene sequence: CDR1 SGHDN, CDR2 FVKESK. This CDR3 contains 20 residues. V was clipped by 4 bases and J by 0 bases; unmatched bases: 13. Written as DNA, the CDR3 is TGTGCCAGCAGCCCCCTCCACGGACTAGCGGGACCACCCTCCTACAATGAGCAGTTCTTC. This encodes CASSPLHGLAGPPSYNEQFF.

This clonotype was counted a few times. DNA for the CDR3: TGTGCCAGCAGCATAGGTCCCCCCTACGAGCAGTACTTC. Protein product: CASSIGPPYEQYF. The V and J genes are TRBV19 and TRBJ2-7, with D uncertain. V was cut by 9 bases and J by 2 bases, with 14 bases left in between. CDR1 is LNHDA and CDR2 is SQIVND in the germline V gene (reference sequence). The CDR3 spans 13 residues.